The rows below give T cell receptor beta chains drawn from one sample of a study of identical twins. TCRdb called the 5' RACE reads again in MiXCR, with one record for every CDR3 protein. The sample records under 250,000 distinct CDR3 sequences, over 8% being singletons. Sequencing was performed on memory (CD45RO+) T cells sorted from blood. The receptors derive from a young woman in good health. Both conserved end residues are part of each CDR3. Rows give clone size only sometimes, using once, few, many, or a class for an expanded clone.

clone size	V gene	J gene	CDR3 protein
many	TRBV15	TRBJ1-1	CATSRTGVLNAFF
few	TRBV6-1	TRBJ2-3	CASSRLWTSGLTDTQYF
many	TRBV5-1	TRBJ2-2	CASSLSGAGELFF
few	TRBV12-3/TRBV12-4	TRBJ1-2	CASSLGGAYTF
once	TRBV5-6	TRBJ1-5	CASSLWTGGDQPQHF
NA	TRBV7-8	TRBJ2-7	CASSLVDRHEQYF
many	TRBV7-9	TRBJ2-7	CASSLSVSVYEQYF
many	TRBV11-2	TRBJ2-1	CASSFRLAGDEQFF
many	TRBV5-1	TRBJ1-2	CASSLLVGSINGYTF
NA	TRBV10-2	TRBJ2-1	CASSESGSWAGEQFF
NA	TRBV5-4	TRBJ2-1	CASSFSGLHNEQFF
few	TRBV6-5	TRBJ2-1	CASSYTLGSYNEQFF
NA	TRBV11-2	TRBJ2-7	CASSLYGTSVGQQYF
many	TRBV7-7	TRBJ2-5	CASSLSTTSGGKTQYF
NA	TRBV12-3/TRBV12-4	TRBJ2-2	CASTRTNPNTGELFF
few	TRBV20-1	TRBJ1-1	CSAQTGTGFVNTEAFF
few	TRBV9	TRBJ1-2	CASSVEGTAYGYTF
NA	TRBV6-5	TRBJ2-7	CASRFSGQGFSYEQYF
many	TRBV7-9	TRBJ2-7	CASSRPWDTSYEQYF
few	TRBV28	TRBJ2-1	CASSLYRAEQFF
few	TRBV20-1	TRBJ2-7	CSARDGLAGIYEQYF
many	TRBV29-1	TRBJ2-3	CSVEGTSDADTQYF
many	TRBV7-9	TRBJ2-7	CASSLFGADEQYF
NA	TRBV9	TRBJ1-3	CASSGGLGRGNTIYF
NA	TRBV7-9	TRBJ2-3	CASTPAVDTQYF
few	TRBV4-3	TRBJ2-3	CASSQVDGGDTQYF
NA	TRBV29-1	TRBJ2-5	CSVSDRGTQETQYF
NA	TRBV7-9	TRBJ1-2	CASSFAGAPNYGYTF
NA	TRBV7-9	TRBJ2-5	CASSIAGTKSETQYF
many	TRBV28	TRBJ2-4	CASSSLAGGKNIQYF
NA	TRBV12-3/TRBV12-4	TRBJ2-3	CASSFGGSHTQYF
NA	TRBV12-3/TRBV12-4	TRBJ2-7	CASSLHRSNEQYF
NA	TRBV7-9	TRBJ2-1	CASSQREYNEQFF
NA	TRBV12-3/TRBV12-4	TRBJ1-1	CASSLIDRAGAFF
many	TRBV12-3/TRBV12-4	TRBJ1-3	CASSLSFGNTIYF
few	TRBV2	TRBJ2-1	CASSAIVDNEQFF
many	TRBV28	TRBJ2-1	CASSNLASSYNEQFF
many	TRBV12-3/TRBV12-4	TRBJ1-2	CASSFAGSVKVYGYTF
NA	TRBV7-2	TRBJ2-3	CASSLSRGGAGVKVQYF
NA	TRBV23-1	TRBJ2-7	CASSLRVDPEQYF
NA	TRBV6-1	TRBJ2-1	CASTVTQGTYNEQFF
NA	TRBV14	TRBJ2-1	CASSPPGTVHNEQFF
few	TRBV7-6	TRBJ2-3	CASSSRPGGGGGTDTQYF
few	TRBV6-5	TRBJ2-2	CASSWDGGPTGELFF
few	TRBV20-1	TRBJ1-2	CSASRTGGGYTF
few	TRBV2	TRBJ2-7	CASKVRQGRFEQYF
NA	TRBV5-1	TRBJ1-2	CASKPGDGGYTF
few	TRBV7-8	TRBJ1-2	CASRMGGVGYGYTF